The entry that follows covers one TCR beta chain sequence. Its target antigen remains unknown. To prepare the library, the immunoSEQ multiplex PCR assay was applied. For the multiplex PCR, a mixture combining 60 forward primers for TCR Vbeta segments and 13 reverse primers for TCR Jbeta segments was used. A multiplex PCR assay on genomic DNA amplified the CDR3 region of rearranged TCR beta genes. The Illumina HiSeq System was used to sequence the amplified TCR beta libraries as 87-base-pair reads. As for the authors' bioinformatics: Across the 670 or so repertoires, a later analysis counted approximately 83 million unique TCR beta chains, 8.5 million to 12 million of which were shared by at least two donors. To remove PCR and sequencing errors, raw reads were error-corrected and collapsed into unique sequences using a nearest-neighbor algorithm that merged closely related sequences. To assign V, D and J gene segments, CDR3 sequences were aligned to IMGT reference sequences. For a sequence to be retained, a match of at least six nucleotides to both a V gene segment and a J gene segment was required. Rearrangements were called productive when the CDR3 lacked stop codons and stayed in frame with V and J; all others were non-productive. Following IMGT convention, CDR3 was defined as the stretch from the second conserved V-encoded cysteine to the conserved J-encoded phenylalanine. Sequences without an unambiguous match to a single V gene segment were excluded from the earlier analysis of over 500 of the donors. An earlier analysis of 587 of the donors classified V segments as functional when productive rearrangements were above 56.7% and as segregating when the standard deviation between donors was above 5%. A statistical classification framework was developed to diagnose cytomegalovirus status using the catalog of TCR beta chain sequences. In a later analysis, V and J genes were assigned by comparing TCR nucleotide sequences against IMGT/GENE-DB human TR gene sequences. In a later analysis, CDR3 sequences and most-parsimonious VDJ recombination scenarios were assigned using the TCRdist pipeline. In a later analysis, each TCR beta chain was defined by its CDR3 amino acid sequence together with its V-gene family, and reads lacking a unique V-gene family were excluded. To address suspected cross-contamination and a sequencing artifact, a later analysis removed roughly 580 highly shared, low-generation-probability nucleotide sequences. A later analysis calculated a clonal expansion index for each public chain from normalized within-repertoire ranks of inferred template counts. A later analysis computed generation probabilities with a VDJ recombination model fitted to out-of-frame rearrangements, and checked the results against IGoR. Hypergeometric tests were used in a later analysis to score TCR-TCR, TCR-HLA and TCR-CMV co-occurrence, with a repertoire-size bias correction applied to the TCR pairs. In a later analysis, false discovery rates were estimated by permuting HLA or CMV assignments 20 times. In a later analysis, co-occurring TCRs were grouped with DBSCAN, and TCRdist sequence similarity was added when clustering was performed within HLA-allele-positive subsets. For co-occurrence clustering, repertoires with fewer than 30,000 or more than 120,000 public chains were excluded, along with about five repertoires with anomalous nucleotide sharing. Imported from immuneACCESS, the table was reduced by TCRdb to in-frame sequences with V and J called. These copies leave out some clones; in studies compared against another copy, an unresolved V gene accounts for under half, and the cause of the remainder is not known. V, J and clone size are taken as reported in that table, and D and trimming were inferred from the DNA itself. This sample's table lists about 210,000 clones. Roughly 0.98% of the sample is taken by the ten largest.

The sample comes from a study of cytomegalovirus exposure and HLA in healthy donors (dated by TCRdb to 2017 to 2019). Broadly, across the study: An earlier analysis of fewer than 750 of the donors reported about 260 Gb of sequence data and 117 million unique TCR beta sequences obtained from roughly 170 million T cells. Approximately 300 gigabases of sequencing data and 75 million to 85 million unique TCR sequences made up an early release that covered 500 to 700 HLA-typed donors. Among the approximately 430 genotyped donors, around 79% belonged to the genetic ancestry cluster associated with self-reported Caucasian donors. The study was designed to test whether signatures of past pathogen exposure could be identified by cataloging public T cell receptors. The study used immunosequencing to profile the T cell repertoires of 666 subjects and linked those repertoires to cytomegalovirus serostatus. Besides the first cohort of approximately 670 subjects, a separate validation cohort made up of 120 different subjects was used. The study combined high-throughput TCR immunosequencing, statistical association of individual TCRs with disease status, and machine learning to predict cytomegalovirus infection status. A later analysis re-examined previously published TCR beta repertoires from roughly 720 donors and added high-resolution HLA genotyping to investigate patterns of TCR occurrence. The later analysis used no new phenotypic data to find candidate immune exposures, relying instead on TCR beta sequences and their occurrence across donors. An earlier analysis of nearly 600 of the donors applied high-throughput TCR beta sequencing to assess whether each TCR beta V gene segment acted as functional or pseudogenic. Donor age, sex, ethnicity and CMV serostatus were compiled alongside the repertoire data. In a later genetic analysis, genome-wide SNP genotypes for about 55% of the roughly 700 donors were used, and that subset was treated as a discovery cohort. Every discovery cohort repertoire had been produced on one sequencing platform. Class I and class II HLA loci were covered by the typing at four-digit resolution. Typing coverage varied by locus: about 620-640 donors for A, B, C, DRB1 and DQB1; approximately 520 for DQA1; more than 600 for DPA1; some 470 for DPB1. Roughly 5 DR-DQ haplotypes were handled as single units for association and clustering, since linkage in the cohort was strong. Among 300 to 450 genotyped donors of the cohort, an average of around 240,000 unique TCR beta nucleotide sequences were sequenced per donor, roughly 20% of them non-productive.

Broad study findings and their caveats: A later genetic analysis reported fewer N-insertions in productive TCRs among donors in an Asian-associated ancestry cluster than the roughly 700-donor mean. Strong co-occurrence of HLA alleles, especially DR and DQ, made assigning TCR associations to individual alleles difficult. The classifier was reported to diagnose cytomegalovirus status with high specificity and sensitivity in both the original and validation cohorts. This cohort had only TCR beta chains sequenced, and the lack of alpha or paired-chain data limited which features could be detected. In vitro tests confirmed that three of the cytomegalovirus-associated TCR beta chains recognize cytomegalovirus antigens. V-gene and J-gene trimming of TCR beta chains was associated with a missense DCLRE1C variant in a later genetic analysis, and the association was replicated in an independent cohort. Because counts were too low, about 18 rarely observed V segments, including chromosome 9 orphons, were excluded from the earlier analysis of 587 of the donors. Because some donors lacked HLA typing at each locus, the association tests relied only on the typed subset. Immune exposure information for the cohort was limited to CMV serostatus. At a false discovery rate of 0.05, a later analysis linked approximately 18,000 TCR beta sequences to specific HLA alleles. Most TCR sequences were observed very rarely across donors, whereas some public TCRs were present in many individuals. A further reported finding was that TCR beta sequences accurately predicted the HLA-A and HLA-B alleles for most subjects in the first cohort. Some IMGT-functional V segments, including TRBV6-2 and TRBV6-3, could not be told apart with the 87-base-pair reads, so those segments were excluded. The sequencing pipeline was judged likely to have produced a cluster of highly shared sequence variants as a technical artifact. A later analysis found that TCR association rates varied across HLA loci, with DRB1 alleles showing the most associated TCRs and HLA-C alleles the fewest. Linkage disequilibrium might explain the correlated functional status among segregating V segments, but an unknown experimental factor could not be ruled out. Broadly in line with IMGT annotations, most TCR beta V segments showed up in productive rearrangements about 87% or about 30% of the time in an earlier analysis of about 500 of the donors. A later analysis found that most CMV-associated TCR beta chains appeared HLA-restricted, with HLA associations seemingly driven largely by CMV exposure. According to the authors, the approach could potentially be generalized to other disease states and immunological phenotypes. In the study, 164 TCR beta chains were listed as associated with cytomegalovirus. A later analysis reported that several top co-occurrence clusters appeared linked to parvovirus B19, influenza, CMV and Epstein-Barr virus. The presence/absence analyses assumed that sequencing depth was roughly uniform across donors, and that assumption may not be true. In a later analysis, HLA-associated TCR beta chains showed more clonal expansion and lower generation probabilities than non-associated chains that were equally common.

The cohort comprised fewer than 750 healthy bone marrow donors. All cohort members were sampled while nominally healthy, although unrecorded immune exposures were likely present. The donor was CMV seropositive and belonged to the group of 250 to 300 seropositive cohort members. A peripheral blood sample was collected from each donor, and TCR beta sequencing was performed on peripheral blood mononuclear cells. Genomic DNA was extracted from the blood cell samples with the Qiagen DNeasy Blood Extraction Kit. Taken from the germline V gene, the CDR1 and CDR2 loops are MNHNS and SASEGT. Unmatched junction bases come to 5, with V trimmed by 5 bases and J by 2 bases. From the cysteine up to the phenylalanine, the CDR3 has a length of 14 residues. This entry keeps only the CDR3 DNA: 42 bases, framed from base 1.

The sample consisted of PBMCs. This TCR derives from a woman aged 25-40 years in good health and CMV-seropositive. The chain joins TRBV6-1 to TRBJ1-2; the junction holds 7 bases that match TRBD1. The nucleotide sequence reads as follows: TGTGCCAGCAGTTTGCAGGGGGTAAACTATGGCTACACCTTC. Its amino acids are CASSLQGVNYGYTF.